These 13 T cell receptor beta chains originate from one sample sequenced in a study of blood T cells in healthy people across ages. Together with a sample-barcoded 5' primer, a J-beta primer mix was included in a second PCR lasting about 6 to 12 cycles. TCRdb analysed the 5' RACE reads with MiXCR anew, one entry per CDR3 protein. The sample lists more than 1,400,000 distinct CDR3 sequences, around 42% occurring once. The sample comprised blood. The receptors were gathered from a woman between 18 and 29 years old in good health.

The gene calls are TRBV4-1 and TRBJ1-6; D remains ambiguous. Germline CDR1 and CDR2: MGHRA and YSYEKL. The germline V and J ends were trimmed by 0 bases and 9 bases, with 12 bases remaining between them. CDR3 length: 15 residues. CDR3 in amino acids: CASSQDGQVVSPLHF. DNA for the CDR3: TGCGCCAGCAGCCAAGACGGGCAGGTTGTTTCACCCCTCCACTTT.

This chain connects TRBV6-1 to TRBJ2-5; 7 nucleotides line up with TRBD1. Germline lookup yields CDR1 MNHNS and CDR2 SASEGT. The CDR3 has 15 amino acids. V was clipped by 8 bases and J by 2 bases; unmatched bases: 11. CDR3 nucleotide sequence: TGTGCCAGCCCAGGACAGGAGCCTTTTCAAGAGACCCAGTACTTC. Residues: CASPGQEPFQETQYF.

This clonotype was seen once. The gene calls are TRBV28 and TRBJ2-5; weak D call: TRBD1 (5 bases). The J call may not be correct, given that the DNA end is closer to TRBJ2-7. The length of the CDR3 is 14 residues. Germline CDR1 is MDHEN and CDR2 is SYDVKM. CDR3 sequence reads: CASSLSTGVGEQYF. For the CDR3, the DNA is TGTGCCAGCAGTTTAAGTACAGGAGTGGGCGAGCAGTACTTC.

CDR3 amino acids: CASRPTGVLEAFF. CDR3 DNA: TGTGCCAGCAGACCGACAGGGGTCCTTGAAGCTTTCTTT. The V gene is TRBV6-2 or TRBV6-3, the J gene TRBJ1-1, with 8 bases fitting TRBD1. J gave up 7 bases and V 6 bases, and 7 bases lay outside the gene matches. Germline V gene lookup returns CDR1 MNHEY and CDR2 SVGEGT. This CDR3 has 13 amino acids.

The chain couples TRBV27 to TRBJ1-2; tentatively, D is TRBD1 (5 bases). This CDR3 has 15 residues. Trimming shortened V by 0 bases and J by 4 bases, and 12 bases separated the two germline ends. Germline values: CDR1 MNHEY, CDR2 SMNVEV (reference sequence). CDR3 loop: CASSLSLTATYGYTF. CDR3 nucleotide sequence: TGTGCCAGCAGTTTATCGCTGACAGCGACCTATGGCTACACCTTC.

V gene TRBV20-1 combines with J gene TRBJ2-3; D remains unclear. The ends were cut back, 6 bases at V and 5 bases at J, with 15 bases in the middle. From germline, CDR1 is DFQATT and CDR2 SNEGSKA (reference sequence). The CDR3 has 13 residues. The chain's CDR3 is CSAGLVVQDTQYF. The DNA for the CDR3 is TGCAGTGCAGGTTTGGTAGTTCAAGATACGCAGTATTTT.

V is TRBV2 and J is TRBJ2-5; D might be TRBD2 (6 bases). From germline, CDR1 is SNHLY and CDR2 FYNNEI. The CDR3 is 15 residues long. Trimming pared 4 bases from V and 9 bases from J, leaving 21 bases between. In DNA, the CDR3 is TGTGCCAGCAGTGGGGCGGGGATCACCGATGGGGCCCAGTACTTC. Protein product: CASSGAGITDGAQYF.

V is TRBV5-6 and J is TRBJ2-5; possible D gene TRBD2, 5 bases. Between the trimmed V and J ends, which lost 4 bases and 4 bases, there was a span of 11 bases. This CDR3 is built from 13 residues. Per the germline V gene, CDR1 is SGHDT and CDR2 is YYEEEE. The CDR3 DNA reads TGTGCCAGCAGCGACATTCGGGGAGAGACCCAGTACTTC. Translation gives CASSDIRGETQYF.

This clonotype has a handful of counts. The chain carries TRBV5-1 and TRBJ2-7, with D possibly TRBD1 on 5 matching bases. CDR3 length equals 14 residues. Trimming removed 2 bases from V and 3 bases from J, with 12 bases in between. Germline-derived CDR1 and CDR2 are SGHRS and YFSETQ. CDR3 DNA: TGCGCCAGCAGCTTCTGGCAGGACAACTACGAGCAGTACTTC. Translated: CASSFWQDNYEQYF. Variable domain in full (rest from reference TRBV5-1 and TRBJ2-7): KAGVTQTPRYLIKTRGQQVTLSCSPISGHRSVSWYQQTPGQGLQFLFEYFSETQRNKGNFPGRFSGRQFSNSRSEMNVSTLELGDSALYLCASSFWQDNYEQYFGPGTRLTVT.

This clonotype was counted only a few times. This rearrangement joins TRBV7-9 to TRBJ1-1, with a weak D call TRBD1 (6 bases). This CDR3 comprises 11 residues. In germline, CDR1 is SEHNR, CDR2 FQNEAQ (reference sequence). Trimming took 5 bases from V and 10 from J, leaving 11 bases between them. The CDR3 DNA reads TGTGCCAGCAGCCCGGGGGGGGCAGCTTTCTTT. Amino acid sequence: CASSPGGAAFF.

Only a few counts were recorded for this clonotype. The chain has TRBV28 and TRBJ2-7, with a tentative D call TRBD1 (6 bases). The CDR3 sequence is 12 residues long. Trimming pared 3 bases from V and 12 bases from J, leaving 15 bases between. Per germline, CDR1 MDHEN and CDR2 SYDVKM. The CDR3 nucleotides read TGTGCCAGCAGTTTGGCAGGGACACCGCCGTACTTC. This translates into CASSLAGTPPYF.

The chain carries TRBV25-1 and TRBJ1-4, with D tentatively TRBD1 (5 bases). CDR3 length equals 15 residues. V was clipped by 3 bases and J by 0 bases, with 8 bases between them. Germline lookup yields CDR1 MGHDK and CDR2 SYGVNS. The CDR3 nucleotides read TGTGCCAGCAGTGACCGACAGTCAACTAATGAAAAACTGTTTTTT. Amino acid sequence: CASSDRQSTNEKLFF.

The rearrangement links TRBV20-1 to TRBJ2-7, with 7 bases matching TRBD1. This CDR3 has 16 amino acids. Germline lookup yields CDR1 DFQATT and CDR2 SNEGSKA (reference sequence). V dropped 3 bases and J dropped 0; count of bases not matched to a gene: 11. In DNA, the CDR3 is TGCAGTGCTAGGGACAGGTGGACCCACCGCTCCTACGAGCAGTACTTC. Residues: CSARDRWTHRSYEQYF.